This is a list of T cell receptor beta chains from one sample in a study of T cell clones after liver transplantation. The protocol was immunoSEQ multiplex PCR, while the TCRdb copy is restricted to in-frame clones and leaves out a portion. In the table there are around 110,000 clones, around nine tenths of which are singletons. The sample in question was CD4+ T cells from blood, obtained 12 months after liver transplant. These receptors came from a human patient who received a liver transplant. Some T cells may have come from the graft donor. The CDR3 runs from the conserved cysteine through the conserved F or W. D genes are given only for firm matches. Size is omitted from some rows. Given values are once, few, many or a class for expanded clones.

d_gene	j_gene	v_gene	abundance	CDR3nt	CDR3aa
TRBD1	TRBJ1-1	TRBV28	.	TGTGCCAGCAGAAGCCGGGACAGATATACTGAAGCTTTCTTT	CASRSRDRYTEAFF
.	TRBJ2-7	TRBV29-1	few	TGCAGCGTTCTGGTCCCAGGGCCCACAACCTACGAGCAGTACTTC	CSVLVPGPTTYEQYF
TRBD1	TRBJ1-2	TRBV5-4	.	TGTGCCAGCAGCCCCGGACAGGGGAGTAACTATGGCTACACCTTC	CASSPGQGSNYGYTF
.	TRBJ1-2	TRBV5-1	.	TGCGCCAGCAGCCCCCCGGAAGGTCCAGGCTACACCTTC	CASSPPEGPGYTF
.	TRBJ2-5	TRBV28	.	TGTGCCAGCAGTTTCGGCACTGGAGGAGAGACCCAGTACTTC	CASSFGTGGETQYF
.	TRBJ2-7	TRBV7-9	.	TGTGCCAGCAGCTTTACCGGGACCTACGAGCAGTACTTC	CASSFTGTYEQYF
TRBD2	TRBJ2-5	TRBV7-9	.	TGTGCCAGCAGCTTAGGAGTAGCGGGAGGGTCAGAGACCCAGTACTTC	CASSLGVAGGSETQYF
.	TRBJ2-1	TRBV4-3	few	TGCGCCAGCAGCCAACCCAAGGGTGGTGTAACACAGAATGAGCAGTTCTTC	CASSQPKGGVTQNEQFF
TRBD1	TRBJ2-3	TRBV7-2	.	TGTGCCAGCAGTCCGGGACAGGGAACGCAGTATTTT	CASSPGQGTQYF
.	TRBJ1-3	TRBV7-9	.	TGTGCCAGCAGCTTAGCCACCTCCTTCTCTGGAAACACCATATATTTT	CASSLATSFSGNTIYF
.	TRBJ1-1	TRBV6-5	.	TGTGCCAGCAGTCCGCGGCAGGTTTTGAACACTGAAGCTTTCTTT	CASSPRQVLNTEAFF
TRBD1	TRBJ2-7	TRBV11-2	.	TGTGCCAGCAGCTTGACAGGGTCCAGCGAGCAGTACTTC	CASSLTGSSEQYF
TRBD2	TRBJ2-2	TRBV9	.	TGTGCCAGCAGCGTAGCCCTAGCGGGAAACACCGGGGAGCTGTTTTTT	CASSVALAGNTGELFF
.	TRBJ1-1	TRBV2	.	TGTGCCAGCAGTCCCCAGGTCACTGAAGCTTTCTTT	CASSPQVTEAFF
TRBD1	TRBJ2-7	TRBV7-2	.	TGTGCCAGCAGCTTATCGGACACCCACAGGGGCTACGAGCAGTACTTC	CASSLSDTHRGYEQYF
TRBD2	TRBJ2-3	TRBV15	.	TGTGCCACCAGCAGAGATCTAGCGGGAGGAGATACGCAGTATTTT	CATSRDLAGGDTQYF
.	TRBJ2-4	TRBV10-2	once	TGCGCCAGCAGTGAGTCGGGGGGATTGGGCAAAAACATTCAGTACTTC	CASSESGGLGKNIQYF
TRBD1	TRBJ2-7	TRBV6-1	.	TGTGCCAGCAGTGTCGGGGACAGGTCCTACGAGCAGTACTTC	CASSVGDRSYEQYF
TRBD2	TRBJ2-1	TRBV19	.	TGTGCCAGTAGTATAGCCGCCCGCGGGGGGGATGAGCAGTTCTTC	CASSIAARGGDEQFF
TRBD2	TRBJ2-4	TRBV28	.	TGTGCCAGCAGTCCCGGACTAGCACACACGCTAGCCAAAAACATTCAGTACTTC	CASSPGLAHTLAKNIQYF
TRBD2	TRBJ2-4	TRBV5-1	once	TGCGCCAGCAGCGCCCCTAGCGGGAGCTTGAACATTCAGTACTTC	CASSAPSGSLNIQYF
TRBD2	TRBJ2-2	TRBV11-3	.	TGTGCCAGCAGCTTAGAGGGGACTATCTTTCCCGGGGAGCTGTTTTTT	CASSLEGTIFPGELFF
TRBD2	TRBJ2-7	TRBV27	.	TGTGCCAGCAGTTTGGCGGGAGGCCCCGTCGTGGGCGAGCAGTACTTC	CASSLAGGPVVGEQYF
TRBD2	TRBJ2-3	TRBV15	.	TGTGCCAGCGGACTAGCGGGAGGTCCCACAGATACGCAGTATTTT	CASGLAGGPTDTQYF
TRBD2	TRBJ2-1	TRBV14	.	TGTGCCAGCAGCCGAGAAGCGGGAGGGTACTGGTACAATGAGCAGTTCTTC	CASSREAGGYWYNEQFF
.	TRBJ2-5	TRBV29-1	.	TGCAGCGGGCTCAAGCGGGAGACCCAGTACTTC	CSGLKRETQYF
.	TRBJ2-1	TRBV5-1	.	TGCGCCAGCAGCTTGGCCGAGGCTAGTTACAATGAGCAGTTCTTC	CASSLAEASYNEQFF
.	TRBJ2-5	TRBV9	many	TGTGCCAGCAGCGTAGGCCTAGCACGGGCGGAGACCCAGTACTTC	CASSVGLARAETQYF
.	TRBJ1-1	TRBV11-3	.	TGTGCCAGCAGCCCCCGGCTAGAGGAAGCTTTCTTT	CASSPRLEEAFF
.	TRBJ2-1	TRBV2	.	TGTGCCAGCACCCCCACGCGCGTCAGCAATGAGCAGTTCTTC	CASTPTRVSNEQFF
.	TRBJ2-1	TRBV9	.	TGTGCCAGCAGCGTACTCGACAGCTCCTACAATGAGCAGTTCTTC	CASSVLDSSYNEQFF
TRBD2	TRBJ2-7	TRBV5-1	.	TGCGCCAGCAGCTTGGGGCCAGCGGGGTACGAGCAGTACTTC	CASSLGPAGYEQYF
TRBD2	TRBJ2-7	TRBV29-1	.	TGCAGCGTTCGGGGGGGGTACGAGCAGTACTTC	CSVRGGYEQYF
TRBD1	TRBJ2-5	TRBV11-2	.	TGTGCCAGCAGCTTAAGGACAGGGGGCGAGTGGGAGACCCAGTACTTC	CASSLRTGGEWETQYF
.	TRBJ1-4	TRBV2	.	TGTGCCAGCAGTTGGGACCCGAAGATTTTTCGCCCTAATGAAAAACTGTTTTTT	CASSWDPKIFRPNEKLFF
.	TRBJ1-1	TRBV6-1	.	TGTGCCACCCTCCGACAGCTGATGAACACTGAAGCTTTCTTT	CATLRQLMNTEAFF
TRBD2	TRBJ2-3	TRBV15	.	TGTGCCACCAGCAGAGAAAAACCGGGACTAGTCACAGATACGCAGTATTTT	CATSREKPGLVTDTQYF
TRBD2	TRBJ2-3	TRBV9	.	TGTGCCAGCAGCGTAGGAGCGGGAGGGGGCGATACGCAGTATTTT	CASSVGAGGGDTQYF
.	TRBJ2-7	TRBV6-1	.	TGTGCCAGCCAACCTCCGGGGACCTACGAGCAGTACTTC	CASQPPGTYEQYF
.	TRBJ1-4	TRBV5-1	.	TGCGCCAGCAGCTTGGGAAGGGCTGAAAAACTGTTTTTT	CASSLGRAEKLFF
.	TRBJ1-1	TRBV5-1	.	TGCGCCAGCAGCTTCCAGACAGGCCCGAACACTGAAGCTTTCTTT	CASSFQTGPNTEAFF
.	TRBJ2-5	TRBV14	once	TGTGCCAGCGGTCGTCTACAGGGCCCCCAAGAGACCCAGTACTTC	CASGRLQGPQETQYF
TRBD2	TRBJ2-2	TRBV29-1	few	TGCAGCGTTGAAGATCGCATGGGAGGGGCCGGGGAGCTGTTTTTT	CSVEDRMGGAGELFF